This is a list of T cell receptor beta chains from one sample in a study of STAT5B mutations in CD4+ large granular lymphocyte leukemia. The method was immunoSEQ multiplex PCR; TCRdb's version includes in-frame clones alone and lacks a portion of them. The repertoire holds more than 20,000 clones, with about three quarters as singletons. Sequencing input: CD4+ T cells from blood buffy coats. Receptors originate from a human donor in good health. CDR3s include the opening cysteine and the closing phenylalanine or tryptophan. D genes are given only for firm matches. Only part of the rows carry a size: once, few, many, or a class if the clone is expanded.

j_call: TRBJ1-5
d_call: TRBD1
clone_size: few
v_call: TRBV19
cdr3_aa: CASTEGQYSNQPQHF
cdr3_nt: TGTGCCAGTACCGAGGGACAGTATAGCAATCAGCCCCAGCATTTT

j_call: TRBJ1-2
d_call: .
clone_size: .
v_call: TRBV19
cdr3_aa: CARGGSGYTF
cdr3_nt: TGTGCCAGAGGGGGTAGCGGCTACACCTTC

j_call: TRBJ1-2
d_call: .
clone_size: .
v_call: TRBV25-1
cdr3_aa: CASSADTQRGHYTF
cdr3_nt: TGTGCCAGCAGTGCCGATACACAGCGGGGTCACTACACCTTC

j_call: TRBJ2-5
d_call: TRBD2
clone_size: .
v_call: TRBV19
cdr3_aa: CASSGGDTSAQTQYF
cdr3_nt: TGTGCCAGTAGTGGGGGAGATACTAGCGCGCAGACCCAGTACTTC

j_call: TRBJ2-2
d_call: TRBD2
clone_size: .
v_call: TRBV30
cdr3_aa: CAWSGSGSFNTGELFF
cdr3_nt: TGTGCCTGGAGCGGTAGCGGGAGTTTTAACACCGGGGAGCTGTTTTTT

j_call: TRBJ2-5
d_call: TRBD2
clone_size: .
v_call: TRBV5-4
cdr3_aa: CASSSSSGREETQYF
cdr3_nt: TGTGCCAGCAGCTCTTCTAGCGGGAGGGAGGAGACCCAGTACTTC

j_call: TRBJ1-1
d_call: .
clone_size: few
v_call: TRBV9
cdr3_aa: CASSVEMGLRTEAFF
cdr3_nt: TGTGCCAGCAGCGTAGAAATGGGGCTGAGGACTGAAGCTTTCTTT

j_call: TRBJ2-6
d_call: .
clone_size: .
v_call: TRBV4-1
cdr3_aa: CASSQGGRAGANVLTF
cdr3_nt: TGCGCCAGCAGCCAGGGTGGCAGGGCTGGGGCCAACGTCCTGACTTTC

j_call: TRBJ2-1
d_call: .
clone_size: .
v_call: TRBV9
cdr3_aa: CASSVAGGNEQFF
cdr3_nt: TGTGCCAGCAGCGTAGCCGGGGGCAATGAGCAGTTCTTC

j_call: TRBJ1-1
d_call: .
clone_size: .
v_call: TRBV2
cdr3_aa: CASSVGPEAFF
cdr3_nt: TGTGCCAGCAGTGTTGGGCCTGAAGCTTTCTTT

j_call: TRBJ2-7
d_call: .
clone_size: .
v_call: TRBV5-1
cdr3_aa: CASSPRSYEQYF
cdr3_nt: TGCGCCAGCAGCCCGCGATCGTACGAGCAGTACTTC

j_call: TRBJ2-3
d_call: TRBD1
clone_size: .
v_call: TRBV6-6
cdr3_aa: CASGTTPGQGTDTQYF
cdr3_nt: TGTGCCAGCGGGACGACGCCGGGACAGGGGACAGATACGCAGTATTTT

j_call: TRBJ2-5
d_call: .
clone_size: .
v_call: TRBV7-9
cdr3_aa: CASSFGGGTQETQYF
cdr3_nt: TGTGCCAGCAGCTTCGGTGGCGGAACACAAGAGACCCAGTACTTC

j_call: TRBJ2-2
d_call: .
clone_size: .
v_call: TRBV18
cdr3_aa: CASSPREGGTGELFF
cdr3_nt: TGTGCCAGCTCTCCCAGGGAAGGAGGCACCGGGGAGCTGTTTTTT

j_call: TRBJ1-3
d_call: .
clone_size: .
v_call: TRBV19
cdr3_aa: CASSTRGGTIYF
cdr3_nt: TGTGCCAGTAGCACCCGGGGTGGCACCATATATTTT

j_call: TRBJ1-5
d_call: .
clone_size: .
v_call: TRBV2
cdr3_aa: CASSENLIGRPQHF
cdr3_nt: TGTGCCAGCAGTGAAAATTTAATCGGGAGGCCCCAGCATTTT